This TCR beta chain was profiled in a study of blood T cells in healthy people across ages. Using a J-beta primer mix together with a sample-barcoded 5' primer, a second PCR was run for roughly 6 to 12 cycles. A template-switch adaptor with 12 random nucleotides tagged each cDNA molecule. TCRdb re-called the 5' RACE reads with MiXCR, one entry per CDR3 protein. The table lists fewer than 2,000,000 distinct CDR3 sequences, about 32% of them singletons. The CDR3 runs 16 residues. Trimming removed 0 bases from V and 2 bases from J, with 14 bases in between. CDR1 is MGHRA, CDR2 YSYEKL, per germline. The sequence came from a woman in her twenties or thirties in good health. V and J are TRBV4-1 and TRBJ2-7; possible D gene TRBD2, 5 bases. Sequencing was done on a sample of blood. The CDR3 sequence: CASSQDLPGLTYEQYF. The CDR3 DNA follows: TGCGCCAGCAGCCAAGATCTACCGGGATTGACCTACGAGCAGTACTTC.